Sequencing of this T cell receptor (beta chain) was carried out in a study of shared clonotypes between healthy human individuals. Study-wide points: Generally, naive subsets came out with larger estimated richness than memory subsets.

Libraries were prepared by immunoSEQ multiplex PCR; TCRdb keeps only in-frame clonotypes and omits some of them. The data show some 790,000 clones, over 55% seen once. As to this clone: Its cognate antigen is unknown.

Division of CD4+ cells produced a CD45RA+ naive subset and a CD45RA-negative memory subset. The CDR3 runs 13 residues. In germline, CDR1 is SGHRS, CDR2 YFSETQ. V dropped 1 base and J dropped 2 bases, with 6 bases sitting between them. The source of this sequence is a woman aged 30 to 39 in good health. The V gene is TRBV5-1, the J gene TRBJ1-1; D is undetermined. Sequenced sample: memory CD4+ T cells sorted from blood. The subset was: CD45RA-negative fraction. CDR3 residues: CASSLNQNTEAFF. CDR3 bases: TGCGCCAGCAGCTTGAATCAAAACACTGAAGCTTTCTTT.